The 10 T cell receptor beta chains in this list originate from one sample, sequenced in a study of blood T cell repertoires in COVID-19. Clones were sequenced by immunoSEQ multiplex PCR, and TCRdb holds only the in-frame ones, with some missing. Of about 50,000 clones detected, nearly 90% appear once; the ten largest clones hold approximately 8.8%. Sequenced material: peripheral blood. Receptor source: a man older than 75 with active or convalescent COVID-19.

This CDR3 is CASSGTLAGEGRRSREQFF. In DNA, the CDR3 is TGTGCCAGCAGCGGCACACTAGCGGGAGAAGGTAGGCGAAGCCGTGAGCAGTTCTTC. This rearrangement joins TRBV5-4 to TRBJ2-1; 11 bases agree with TRBD2. Trimming took 4 bases from V and 9 from J; bases not matched to a gene: 21. This CDR3 has 19 amino acids. CDR1 and CDR2 (germline): SGHNT, YYREEE (reference sequence). The whole variable domain, filled in from reference TRBV5-4 and TRBJ2-1, reads ETGVTQSPTHLIKTRGQQVTLRCSSQSGHNTVSWYQQALGQGPQFIFQYYREEENGRGNFPPRFSGLQFPNYSSELNVNALELDDSALYLCASSGTLAGEGRRSREQFFGPGTRLTVL.

In DNA form, the CDR3 reads TGTGCCAGCTCACCGCAGGGTGGACCTCTAAATGAGCAGTTCTTC. Its translation is CASSPQGGPLNEQFF. The chain has TRBV18 and TRBJ2-1; D perhaps matches TRBD1 (5 bases). Germline V gives CDR1 KGHSH, CDR2 LQKENI. Trimming pared 3 bases from V and 7 bases from J, leaving 16 bases between. The CDR3 length is 15 residues.

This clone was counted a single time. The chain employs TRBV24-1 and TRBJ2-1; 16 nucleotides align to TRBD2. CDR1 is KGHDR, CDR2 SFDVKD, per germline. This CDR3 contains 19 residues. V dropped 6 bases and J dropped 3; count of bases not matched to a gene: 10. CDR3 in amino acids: CATSQTGTSGRVGYNEQFF. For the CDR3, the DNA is TGTGCCACCAGTCAAACCGGGACTAGCGGGAGGGTAGGCTACAATGAGCAGTTCTTC.

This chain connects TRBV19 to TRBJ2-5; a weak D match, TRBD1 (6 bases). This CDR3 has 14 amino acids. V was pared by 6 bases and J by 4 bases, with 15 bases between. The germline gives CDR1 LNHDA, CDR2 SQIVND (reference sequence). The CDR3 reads CASRATGTSETQYF. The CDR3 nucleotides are TGTGCCAGTAGGGCGACAGGCACCTCAGAGACCCAGTACTTC. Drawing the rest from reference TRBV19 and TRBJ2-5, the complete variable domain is DGGITQSPKYLFRKEGQNVTLSCEQNLNHDAMYWYRQDPGQGLRLIYYSQIVNDFQKGDIAEGYSVSREKKESFPLTVTSAQKNPTAFYLCASRATGTSETQYFGPGTRLLVL.

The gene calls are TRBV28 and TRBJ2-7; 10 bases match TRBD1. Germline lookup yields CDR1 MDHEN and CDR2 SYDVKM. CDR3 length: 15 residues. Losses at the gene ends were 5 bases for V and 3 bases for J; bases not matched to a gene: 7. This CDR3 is CASSLYGQGVYEQYF. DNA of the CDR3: TGTGCCAGCAGTCTCTACGGACAGGGGGTCTACGAGCAGTACTTC.

The CDR3 reads CASSGYHGGANTGELFF. As DNA, the CDR3 is TGTGCCAGCAGTGGATACCACGGGGGAGCGAACACCGGGGAGCTGTTTTTT. The chain carries TRBV28 and TRBJ2-2, with D maybe TRBD2 (6 bases). Trimming left V 5 bases short and J 0 bases short, with 16 bases between. In germline, CDR1 is MDHEN, CDR2 SYDVKM. This CDR3 has 17 amino acids. Filled out from reference TRBV28 and TRBJ2-2, the complete variable domain reads DVKVTQSSRYLVKRTGEKVFLECVQDMDHENMFWYRQDPGLGLRLIYFSYDVKMKEKGDIPEGYSVSREKKERFSLILESASTNQTSMYLCASSGYHGGANTGELFFGEGSRLTVL.

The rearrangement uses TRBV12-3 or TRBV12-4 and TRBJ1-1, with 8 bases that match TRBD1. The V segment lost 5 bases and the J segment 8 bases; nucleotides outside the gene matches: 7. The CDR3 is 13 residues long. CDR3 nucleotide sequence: TGTGCCAGCAGTCCACAGGGGGTAGGCGAAGCTTTCTTT. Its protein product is CASSPQGVGEAFF.

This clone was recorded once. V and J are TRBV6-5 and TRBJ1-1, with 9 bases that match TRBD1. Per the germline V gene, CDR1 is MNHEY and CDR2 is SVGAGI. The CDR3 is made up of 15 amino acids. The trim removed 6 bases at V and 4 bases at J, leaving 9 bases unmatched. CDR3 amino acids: CASRLQGAMGTEAFF. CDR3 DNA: TGTGCCAGCAGATTACAGGGGGCGATGGGCACTGAAGCTTTCTTT.

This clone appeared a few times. For the CDR3, the DNA is TGTGCCTGGAGTGTACAGACCGGGGCCAACGTCCTGACTTTC. This codes for CAWSVQTGANVLTF. The rearrangement joins TRBV30 to TRBJ2-6; no reliable D call. The germline gives CDR1 GTSNPN, CDR2 SVGIG (reference sequence). The CDR3 covers 14 residues. V was cut by 0 bases and J by 4 bases, with 7 bases left in between.

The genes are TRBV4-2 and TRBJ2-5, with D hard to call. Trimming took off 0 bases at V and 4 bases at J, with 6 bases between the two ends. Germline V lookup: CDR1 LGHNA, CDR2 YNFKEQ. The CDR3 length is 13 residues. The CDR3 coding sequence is TGTGCCAGCAGCCAAGAGTATTCAGAGACCCAGTACTTC. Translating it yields CASSQEYSETQYF.